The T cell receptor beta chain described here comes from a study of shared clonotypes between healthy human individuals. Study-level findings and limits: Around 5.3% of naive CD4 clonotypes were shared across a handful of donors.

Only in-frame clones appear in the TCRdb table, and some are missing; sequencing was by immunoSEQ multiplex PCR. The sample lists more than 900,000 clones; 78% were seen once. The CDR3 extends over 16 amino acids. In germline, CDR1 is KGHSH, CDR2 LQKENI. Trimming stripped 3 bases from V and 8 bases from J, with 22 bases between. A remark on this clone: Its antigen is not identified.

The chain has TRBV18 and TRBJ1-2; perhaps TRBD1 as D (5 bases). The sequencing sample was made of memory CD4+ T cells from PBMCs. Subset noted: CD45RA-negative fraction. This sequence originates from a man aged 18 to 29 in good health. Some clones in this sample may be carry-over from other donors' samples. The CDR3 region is CASSPPARDLSAGYTF. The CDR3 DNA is TGTGCCAGCTCACCCCCCGCCAGGGACCTCTCTGCAGGCTACACCTTC.